This is a list of T cell receptor beta chains from one sample in a study of cytomegalovirus exposure and HLA in healthy donors. Generated by immunoSEQ multiplex PCR, the TCRdb table keeps only in-frame clones and is missing some. This table has 100,000 to 150,000 clones, about 81% appearing once. The sample was PBMCs. The receptors were sampled from a woman under 40 in good health and CMV-seronegative. The CDR3 runs from the conserved cysteine through the conserved F or W. D genes are given only for firm matches. A row's size may be missing; if present it is once, few, many or a size class.

abundance,v_gene,d_gene,j_gene,CDR3nt,CDR3aa
NA,TRBV7-2,NA,TRBJ2-7,TGTGCCAGCAGCTTAGACTTACGCGGGACCTACGAGCAGTACTTC,CASSLDLRGTYEQYF
NA,TRBV7-9,NA,TRBJ2-3,TGTGCCAGCAGCTTAGAACCTAGGGATACGCAGTATTTT,CASSLEPRDTQYF
NA,TRBV6-5,NA,TRBJ2-7,TGTGCCAGCAAGAGGAGCTTCGGGGAGCAGTACTTC,CASKRSFGEQYF
NA,TRBV4-1,NA,TRBJ1-3,TGCGCCAGCAGCCAAGCCTCGTCGGGCTCTGGAAACACCATATATTTT,CASSQASSGSGNTIYF
NA,TRBV18,TRBD1,TRBJ2-2,TGTGCCAGCTCACCACGGGGACAGGTGGCCGGGGAGCTGTTTTTT,CASSPRGQVAGELFF
once,TRBV25-1,NA,TRBJ1-2,TGTGCCAGAAATCGGGCAGGGGCACCTGCCGGCCGGCGGGGCTACACCTTC,CARNRAGAPAGRRGYTF
NA,TRBV5-6,TRBD1,TRBJ1-4,TGTGCCAGCAGAATCAGGGGGCAGTCTAATGAAAAACTGTTTTTT,CASRIRGQSNEKLFF
NA,TRBV5-8,TRBD1,TRBJ1-6,TGTGCCAGCAGCTTGTCGGGACAGTATAATTCACCCCTCCACTTT,CASSLSGQYNSPLHF
NA,TRBV2,NA,TRBJ1-1,TGTGCCAGCAGTCCTCCCGACCGGACTCCTACTGAAGCTTTCTTT,CASSPPDRTPTEAFF
NA,TRBV5-1,TRBD1,TRBJ1-4,TGCGCCAGCAGCTTGTTAGGGACAGAGACTGAAAAACTGTTTTTT,CASSLLGTETEKLFF
NA,TRBV9,TRBD2,TRBJ2-1,TGTGCCAGCAGCGTAGTAGCGGGGGGGATCGATGAGCAGTTCTTC,CASSVVAGGIDEQFF
NA,TRBV7-6,TRBD1,TRBJ2-3,TGTGCCAGCAGCTTGTACGGGACAGCTACATTCACAGATACGCAGTATTTT,CASSLYGTATFTDTQYF
few,TRBV30,NA,TRBJ1-1,TGTGCCTGGAGTGTTTGGCATCCTGGCACTGAAGCTTTCTTT,CAWSVWHPGTEAFF
NA,TRBV7-2,NA,TRBJ1-2,TGTGCCAGCAGCTCCAGAAGTGGCAGGGTAGCTGGCTACACCTTC,CASSSRSGRVAGYTF
NA,TRBV4-1,NA,TRBJ1-2,TGCGCCAGCAGCCAGGTCCCAGGCGTTCACACCTTC,CASSQVPGVHTF
NA,TRBV18,NA,TRBJ1-1,TGTGCCAGCTCACCACCGAAGGGACAGAACACTGAAGCTTTCTTT,CASSPPKGQNTEAFF
NA,TRBV7-2,TRBD1,TRBJ1-5,TGTGCCAGCAGCATACAGGGGTTAGGCCAGCCCCAGCATTTT,CASSIQGLGQPQHF
NA,TRBV9,NA,TRBJ2-7,TGTGCCAGCAGCCCCCACAGAGTCCCCGAGTCCTCCTACGAGCAGTACTTC,CASSPHRVPESSYEQYF
NA,TRBV19,NA,TRBJ1-2,TGTGCCAGTAGTATACTATTAACAGGAAACGGTGGCTACACCTTC,CASSILLTGNGGYTF
NA,TRBV6-6,NA,TRBJ1-5,TGTGCCAGCAGTTCCCAGGGTTATAGCAATCAGCCCCAGCATTTT,CASSSQGYSNQPQHF
NA,TRBV5-4,NA,TRBJ1-4,TGTGCCAGCAGTGATTCAACAGTCGCAGCTGAAAAACTGTTTTTT,CASSDSTVAAEKLFF
NA,TRBV27,TRBD1,TRBJ2-1,TGTGCCAGCAGTTTCGGACAGGGGACAGGGCAGTTCTTC,CASSFGQGTGQFF
NA,TRBV5-1,NA,TRBJ2-7,TGCGCCAGCAGCTTGGTACCTACAGTTGCCTACGAGCAGTACTTC,CASSLVPTVAYEQYF